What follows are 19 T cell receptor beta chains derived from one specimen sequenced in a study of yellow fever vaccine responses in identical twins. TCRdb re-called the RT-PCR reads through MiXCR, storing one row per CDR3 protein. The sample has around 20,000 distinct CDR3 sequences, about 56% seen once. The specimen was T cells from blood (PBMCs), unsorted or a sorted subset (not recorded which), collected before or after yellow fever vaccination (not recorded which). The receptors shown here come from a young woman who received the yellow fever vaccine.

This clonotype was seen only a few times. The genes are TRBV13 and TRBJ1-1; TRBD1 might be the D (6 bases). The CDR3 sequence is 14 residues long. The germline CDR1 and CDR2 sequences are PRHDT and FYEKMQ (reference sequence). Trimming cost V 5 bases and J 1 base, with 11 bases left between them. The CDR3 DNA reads TGTGCCAGCAGCAATACAGGGAGGAACACTGAAGCTTTCTTT. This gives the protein CASSNTGRNTEAFF. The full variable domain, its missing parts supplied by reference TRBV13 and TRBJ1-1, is AAGVIQSPRHLIKEKRETATLKCYPIPRHDTVYWYQQGPGQDPQFLISFYEKMQSDKGSIPDRFSAQQFSDYHSELNMSSLELGDSALYFCASSNTGRNTEAFFGQGTRLTVV.

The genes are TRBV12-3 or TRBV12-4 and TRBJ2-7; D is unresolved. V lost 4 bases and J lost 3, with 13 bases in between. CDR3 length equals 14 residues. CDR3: CASSSPLQNYEQYV. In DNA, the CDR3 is TGTGCCAGCAGTTCCCCACTGCAGAACTACGAGCAGTACGTC.

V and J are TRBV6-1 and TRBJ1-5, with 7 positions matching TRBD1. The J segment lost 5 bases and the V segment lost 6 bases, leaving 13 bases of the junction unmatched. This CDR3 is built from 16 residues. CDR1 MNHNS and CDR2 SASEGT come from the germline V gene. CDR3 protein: CASRPRQGLMDQPQHF. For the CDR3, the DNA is TGTGCCAGCAGGCCACGACAGGGTTTAATGGATCAGCCCCAGCATTTT.

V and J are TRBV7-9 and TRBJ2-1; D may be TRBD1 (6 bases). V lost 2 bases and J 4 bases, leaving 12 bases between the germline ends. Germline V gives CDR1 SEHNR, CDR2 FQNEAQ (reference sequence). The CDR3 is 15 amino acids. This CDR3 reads CASSLMQGTYNEQFF. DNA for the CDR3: TGTGCCAGCAGCTTAATGCAGGGGACGTACAATGAGCAGTTCTTC.

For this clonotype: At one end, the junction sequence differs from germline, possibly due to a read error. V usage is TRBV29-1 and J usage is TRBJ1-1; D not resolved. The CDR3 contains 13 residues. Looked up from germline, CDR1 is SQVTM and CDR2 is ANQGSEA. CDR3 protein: CCVEGLMGTEAFF. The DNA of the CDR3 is TGCTGCGTTGAAGGCCTAATGGGCACTGAAGCTTTCTTT.

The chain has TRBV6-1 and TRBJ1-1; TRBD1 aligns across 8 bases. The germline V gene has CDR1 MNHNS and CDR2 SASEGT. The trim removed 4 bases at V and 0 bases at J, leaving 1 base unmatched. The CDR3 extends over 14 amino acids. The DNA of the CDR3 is TGTGCCAGCAGTGGACAGGGGATGAACACTGAAGCTTTCTTT. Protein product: CASSGQGMNTEAFF.

CDR3 DNA sequence: TGCAGCGCCAAGAGGGACGGACCCTACGAGCAGTACTTC. It is translated as CSAKRDGPYEQYF. The V call is TRBV29-1, the J call TRBJ2-7, with D perhaps TRBD1 or TRBD2 (5 bases each). Trimming left V 7 bases short and J 2 bases short, with 15 bases between. This CDR3 has 13 residues. The germline V gene has CDR1 SQVTM and CDR2 ANQGSEA.

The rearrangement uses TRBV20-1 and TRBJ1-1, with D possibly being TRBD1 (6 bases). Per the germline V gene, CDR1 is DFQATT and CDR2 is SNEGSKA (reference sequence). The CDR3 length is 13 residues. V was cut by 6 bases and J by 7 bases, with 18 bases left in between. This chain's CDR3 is CSALRGDVGEAFF. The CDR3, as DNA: TGCAGTGCCCTAAGGGGGGACGTCGGTGAAGCTTTCTTT.

The CDR3 loop is CSAISTYEQYF. The CDR3 bases are TGCAGCGCTATTTCGACCTACGAGCAGTACTTC. V is TRBV29-1 and J is TRBJ2-7, with unresolved D. Germline lookup yields CDR1 SQVTM and CDR2 ANQGSEA. V was pared by 7 bases and J by 2 bases, with 9 bases between. CDR3 size: 11 residues.

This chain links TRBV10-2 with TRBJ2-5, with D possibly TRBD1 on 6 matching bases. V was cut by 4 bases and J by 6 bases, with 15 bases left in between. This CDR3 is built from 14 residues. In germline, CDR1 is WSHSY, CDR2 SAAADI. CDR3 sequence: CASSGQAQQKTQYF. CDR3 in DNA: TGCGCCAGCAGTGGACAGGCCCAACAAAAGACCCAGTACTTC.

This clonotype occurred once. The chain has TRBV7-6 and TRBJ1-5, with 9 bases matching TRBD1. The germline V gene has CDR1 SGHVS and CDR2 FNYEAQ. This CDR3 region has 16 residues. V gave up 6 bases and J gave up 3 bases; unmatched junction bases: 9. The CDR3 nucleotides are TGTGCCAGCAGTCCGACAGGGGGGCCCCTCAATCAGCCCCAGCATTTT. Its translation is CASSPTGGPLNQPQHF. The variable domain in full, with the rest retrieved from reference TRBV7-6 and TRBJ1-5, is GAGVSQSPRYKVTKRGQDVALRCDPISGHVSLYWYRQALGQGPEFLTYFNYEAQQDKSGLPNDRFSAERPEGSISTLTIQRTEQRDSAMYRCASSPTGGPLNQPQHFGDGTRLSIL.

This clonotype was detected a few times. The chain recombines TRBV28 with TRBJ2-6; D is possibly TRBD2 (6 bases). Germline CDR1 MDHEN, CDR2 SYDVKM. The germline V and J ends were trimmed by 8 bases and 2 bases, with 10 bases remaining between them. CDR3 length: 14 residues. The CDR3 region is CASYSGAGANVLTF. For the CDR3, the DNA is TGTGCCAGCTACTCGGGGGCTGGGGCCAACGTCCTGACTTTC.

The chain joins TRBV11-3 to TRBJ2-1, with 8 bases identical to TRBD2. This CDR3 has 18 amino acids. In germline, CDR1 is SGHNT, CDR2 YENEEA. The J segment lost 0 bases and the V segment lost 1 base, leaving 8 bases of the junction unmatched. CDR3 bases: TGTGCCAGCAGCTTAGTCCCGGGCGGGGGGAGCTCCTACAATGAGCAGTTCTTC. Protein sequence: CASSLVPGGGSSYNEQFF.

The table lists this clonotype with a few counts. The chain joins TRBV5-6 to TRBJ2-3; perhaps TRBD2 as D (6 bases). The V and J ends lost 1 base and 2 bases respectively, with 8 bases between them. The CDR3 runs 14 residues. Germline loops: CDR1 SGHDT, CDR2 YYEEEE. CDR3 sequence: CASSLRGNTDTQYF. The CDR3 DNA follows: TGTGCCAGCAGCTTGCGGGGGAACACAGATACGCAGTATTTT.

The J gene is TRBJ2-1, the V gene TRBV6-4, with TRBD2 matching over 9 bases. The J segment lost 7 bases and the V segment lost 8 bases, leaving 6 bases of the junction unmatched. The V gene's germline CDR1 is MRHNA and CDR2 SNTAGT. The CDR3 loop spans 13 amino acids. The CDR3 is CASGAGGHNEQFF. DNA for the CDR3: TGTGCCAGCGGAGCGGGGGGCCATAATGAGCAGTTCTTC.

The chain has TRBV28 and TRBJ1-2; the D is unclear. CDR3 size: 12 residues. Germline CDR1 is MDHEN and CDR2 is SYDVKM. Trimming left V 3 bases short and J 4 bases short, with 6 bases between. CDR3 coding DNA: TGTGCCAGCAGTTTCCTAGGCTATGGCTACACCTTC. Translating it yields CASSFLGYGYTF.

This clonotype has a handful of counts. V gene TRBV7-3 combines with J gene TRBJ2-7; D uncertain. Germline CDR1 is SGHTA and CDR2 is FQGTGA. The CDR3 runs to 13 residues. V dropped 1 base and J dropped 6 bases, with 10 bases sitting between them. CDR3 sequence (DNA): TGTGCCAGCAGCTTAATTAACGGCGGCGAGCAGTACTTC. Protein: CASSLINGGEQYF.

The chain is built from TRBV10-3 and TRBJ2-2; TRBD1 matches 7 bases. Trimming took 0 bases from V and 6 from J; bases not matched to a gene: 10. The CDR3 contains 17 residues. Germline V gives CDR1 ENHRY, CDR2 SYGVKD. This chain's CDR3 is CAISESNWDSRPGELFF. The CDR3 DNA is TGTGCCATCAGTGAGTCTAATTGGGACAGCCGACCCGGGGAGCTGTTTTTT.

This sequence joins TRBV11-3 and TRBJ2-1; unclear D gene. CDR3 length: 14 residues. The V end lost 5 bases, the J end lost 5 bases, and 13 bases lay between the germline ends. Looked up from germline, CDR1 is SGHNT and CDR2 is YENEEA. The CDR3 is CASSGQDGHNEQFF. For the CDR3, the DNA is TGTGCCAGCAGCGGCCAGGATGGCCACAATGAGCAGTTCTTC.